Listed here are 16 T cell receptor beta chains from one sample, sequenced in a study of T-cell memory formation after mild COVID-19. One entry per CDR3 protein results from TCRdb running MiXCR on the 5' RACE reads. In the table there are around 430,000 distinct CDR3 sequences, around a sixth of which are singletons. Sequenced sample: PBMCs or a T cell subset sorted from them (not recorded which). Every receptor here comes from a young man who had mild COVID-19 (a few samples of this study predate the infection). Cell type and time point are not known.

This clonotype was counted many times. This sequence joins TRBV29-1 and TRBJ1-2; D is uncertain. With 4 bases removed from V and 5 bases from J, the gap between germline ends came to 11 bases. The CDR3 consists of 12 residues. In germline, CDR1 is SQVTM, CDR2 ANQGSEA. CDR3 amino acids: CSVGGIYYGYTF. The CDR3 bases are TGCAGCGTTGGAGGAATTTATTATGGCTACACCTTC.

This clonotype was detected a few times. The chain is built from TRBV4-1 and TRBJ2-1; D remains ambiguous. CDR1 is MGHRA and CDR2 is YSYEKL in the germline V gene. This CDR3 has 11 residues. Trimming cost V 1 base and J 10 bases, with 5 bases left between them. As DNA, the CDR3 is TGCGCCAGCAGCCAAGTTGGCGAGCAGTTCTTC. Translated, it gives CASSQVGEQFF.

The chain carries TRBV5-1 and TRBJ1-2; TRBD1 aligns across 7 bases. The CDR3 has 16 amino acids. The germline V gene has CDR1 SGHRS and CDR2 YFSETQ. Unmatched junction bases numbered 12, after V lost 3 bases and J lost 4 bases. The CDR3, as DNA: TGCGCCAGCAGCTGGAGTCCCGGGACAGAAGCCTATGGCTACACCTTC. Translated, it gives CASSWSPGTEAYGYTF.

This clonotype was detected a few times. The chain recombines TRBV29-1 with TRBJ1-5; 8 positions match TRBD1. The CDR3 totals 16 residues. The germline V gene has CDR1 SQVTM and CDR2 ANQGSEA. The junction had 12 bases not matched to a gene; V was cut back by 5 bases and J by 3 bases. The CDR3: CSVHHRGDRPNQPQHF. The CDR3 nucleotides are TGCAGCGTTCATCACCGAGGGGACAGGCCCAATCAGCCCCAGCATTTT.

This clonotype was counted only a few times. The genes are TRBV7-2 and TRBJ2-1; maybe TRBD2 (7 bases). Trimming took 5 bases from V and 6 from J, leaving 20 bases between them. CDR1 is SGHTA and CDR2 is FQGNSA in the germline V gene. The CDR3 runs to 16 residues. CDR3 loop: CASSRGGEGGGNEQFF. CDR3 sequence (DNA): TGTGCCAGCAGCCGCGGAGGGGAGGGGGGAGGCAATGAGCAGTTCTTC.

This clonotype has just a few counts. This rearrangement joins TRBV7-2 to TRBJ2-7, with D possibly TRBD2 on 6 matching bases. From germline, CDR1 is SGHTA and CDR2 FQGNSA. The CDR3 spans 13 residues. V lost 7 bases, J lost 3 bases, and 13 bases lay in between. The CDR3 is CASTGGAVYEQYF. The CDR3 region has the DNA TGTGCCAGCACCGGCGGGGCCGTCTACGAGCAGTACTTC.

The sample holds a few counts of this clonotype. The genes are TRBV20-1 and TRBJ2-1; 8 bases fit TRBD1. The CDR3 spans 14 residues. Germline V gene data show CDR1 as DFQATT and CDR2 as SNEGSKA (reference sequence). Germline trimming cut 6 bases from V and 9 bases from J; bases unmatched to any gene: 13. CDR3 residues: CSAAGGAGYVEQFF. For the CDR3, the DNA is TGCAGTGCCGCAGGGGGCGCGGGGTACGTTGAGCAGTTCTTC.

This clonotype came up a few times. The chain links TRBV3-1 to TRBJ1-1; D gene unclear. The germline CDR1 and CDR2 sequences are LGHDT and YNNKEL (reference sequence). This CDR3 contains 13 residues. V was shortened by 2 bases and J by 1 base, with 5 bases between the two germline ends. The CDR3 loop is CASSQKWNTEAFF. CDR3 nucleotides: TGTGCCAGCAGCCAAAAGTGGAACACTGAAGCTTTCTTT.

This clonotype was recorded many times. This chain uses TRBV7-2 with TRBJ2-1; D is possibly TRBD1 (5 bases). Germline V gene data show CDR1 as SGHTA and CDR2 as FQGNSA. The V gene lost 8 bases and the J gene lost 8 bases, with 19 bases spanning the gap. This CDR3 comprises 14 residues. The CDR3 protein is CASESRDVRDEQFF. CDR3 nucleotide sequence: TGTGCCAGCGAGAGTAGGGATGTCAGGGATGAGCAGTTCTTC.

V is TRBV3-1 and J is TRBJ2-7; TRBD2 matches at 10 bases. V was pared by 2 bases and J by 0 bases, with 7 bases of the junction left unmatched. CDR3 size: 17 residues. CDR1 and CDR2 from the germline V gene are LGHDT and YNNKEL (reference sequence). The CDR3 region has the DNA TGTGCCAGCAGCCAAAGGATAGCGGGGGGAACCTCCTACGAGCAGTACTTC. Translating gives CASSQRIAGGTSYEQYF.

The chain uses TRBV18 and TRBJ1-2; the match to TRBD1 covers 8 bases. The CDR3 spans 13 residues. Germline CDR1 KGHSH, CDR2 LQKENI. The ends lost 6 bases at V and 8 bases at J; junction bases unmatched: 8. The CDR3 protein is CASSPGGAWGYTF. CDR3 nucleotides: TGTGCCAGCTCCCCAGGGGGCGCATGGGGCTACACCTTC.

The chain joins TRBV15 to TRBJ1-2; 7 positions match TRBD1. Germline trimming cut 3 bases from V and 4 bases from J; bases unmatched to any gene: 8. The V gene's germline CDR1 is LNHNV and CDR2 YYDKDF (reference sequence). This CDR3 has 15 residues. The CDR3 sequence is CATSSLDRDFYGYTF. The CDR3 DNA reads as TGTGCCACCAGCAGCCTAGACAGGGACTTCTATGGCTACACCTTC.

In DNA, the CDR3 is TGTGCCAGCAGCCAAGTAGTCCAGGATACACAGTTCTTC. Amino acids: CASSQVVQDTQFF. The J gene is TRBJ2-1, the V gene TRBV4-2; no firm D call. Germline CDR1 and CDR2: LGHNA and YNFKEQ. Trimming removed 1 base from V and 13 bases from J, with 14 bases in between. The CDR3 sequence is 13 residues long.

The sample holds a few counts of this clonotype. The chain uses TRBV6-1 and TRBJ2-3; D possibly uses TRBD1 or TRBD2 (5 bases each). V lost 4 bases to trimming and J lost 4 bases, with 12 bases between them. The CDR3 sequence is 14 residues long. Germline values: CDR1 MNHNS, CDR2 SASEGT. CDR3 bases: TGTGCCAGCAGTGTGGGGACCCCACCAGATACGCAGTATTTT. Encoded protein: CASSVGTPPDTQYF.

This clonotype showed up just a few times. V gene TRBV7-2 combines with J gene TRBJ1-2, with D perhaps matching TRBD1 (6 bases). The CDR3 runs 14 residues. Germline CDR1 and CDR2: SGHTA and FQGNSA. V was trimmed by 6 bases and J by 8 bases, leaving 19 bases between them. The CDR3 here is CASRTGVGVVGYTF. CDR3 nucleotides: TGTGCCAGCAGGACAGGAGTGGGGGTGGTGGGCTACACCTTC.

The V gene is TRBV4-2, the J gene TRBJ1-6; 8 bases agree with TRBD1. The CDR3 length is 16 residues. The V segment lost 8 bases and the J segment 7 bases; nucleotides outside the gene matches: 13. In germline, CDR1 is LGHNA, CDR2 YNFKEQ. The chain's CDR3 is CASCEIGQGFNSPLHF. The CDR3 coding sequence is TGTGCCAGCTGCGAAATCGGACAGGGATTCAATTCACCCCTCCACTTT.